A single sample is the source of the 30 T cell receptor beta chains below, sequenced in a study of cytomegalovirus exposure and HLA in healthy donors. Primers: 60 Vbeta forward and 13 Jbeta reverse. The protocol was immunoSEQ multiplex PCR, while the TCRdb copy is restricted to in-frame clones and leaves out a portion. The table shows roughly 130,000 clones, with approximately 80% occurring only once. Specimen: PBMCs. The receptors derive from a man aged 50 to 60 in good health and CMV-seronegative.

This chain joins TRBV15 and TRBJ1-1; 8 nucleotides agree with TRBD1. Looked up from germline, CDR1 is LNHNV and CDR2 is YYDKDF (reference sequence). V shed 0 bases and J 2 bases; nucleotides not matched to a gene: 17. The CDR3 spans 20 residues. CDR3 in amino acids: CATSREGIKWQGATNTEAFF. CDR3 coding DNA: TGTGCCACCAGCAGAGAAGGGATTAAGTGGCAGGGGGCTACTAACACTGAAGCTTTCTTT.

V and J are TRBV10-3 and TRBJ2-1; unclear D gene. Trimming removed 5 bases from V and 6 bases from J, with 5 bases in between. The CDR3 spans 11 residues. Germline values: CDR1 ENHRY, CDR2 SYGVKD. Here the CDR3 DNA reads TGTGCCATCAGTTCCCGCAATGAGCAGTTCTTC. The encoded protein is CAISSRNEQFF.

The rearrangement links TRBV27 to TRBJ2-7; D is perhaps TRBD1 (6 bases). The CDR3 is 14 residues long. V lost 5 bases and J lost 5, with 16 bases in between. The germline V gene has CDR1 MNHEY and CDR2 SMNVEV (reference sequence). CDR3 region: CASSPKWTEDEQYF. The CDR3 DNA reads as TGTGCCAGCAGTCCAAAATGGACAGAGGACGAGCAGTACTTC.

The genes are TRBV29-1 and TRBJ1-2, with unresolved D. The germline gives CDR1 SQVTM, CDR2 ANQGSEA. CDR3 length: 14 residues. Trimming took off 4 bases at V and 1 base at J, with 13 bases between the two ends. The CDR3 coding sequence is TGCAGCGTTGTGGGGAGACATAGTAACTATGGCTACACCTTC. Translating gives CSVVGRHSNYGYTF.

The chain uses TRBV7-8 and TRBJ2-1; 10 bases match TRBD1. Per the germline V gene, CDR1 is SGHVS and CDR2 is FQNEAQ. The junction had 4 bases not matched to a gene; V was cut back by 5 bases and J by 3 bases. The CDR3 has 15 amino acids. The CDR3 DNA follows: TGTGCCAGCAGCCGGGACAGGGGAATCTACAATGAGCAGTTCTTC. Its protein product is CASSRDRGIYNEQFF.

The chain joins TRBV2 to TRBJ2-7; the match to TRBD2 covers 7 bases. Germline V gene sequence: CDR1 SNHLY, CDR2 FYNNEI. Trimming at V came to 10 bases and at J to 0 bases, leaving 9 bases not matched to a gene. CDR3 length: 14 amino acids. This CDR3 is CATRVRESSYEQYF. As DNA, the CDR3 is TGTGCCACCAGGGTGCGGGAGAGCTCCTACGAGCAGTACTTC.

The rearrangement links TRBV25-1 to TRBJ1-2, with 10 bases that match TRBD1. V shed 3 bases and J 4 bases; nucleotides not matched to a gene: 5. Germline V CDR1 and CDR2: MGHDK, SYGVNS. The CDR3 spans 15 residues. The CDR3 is CASSETGGRGYGYTF. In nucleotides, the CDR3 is TGTGCCAGCAGTGAGACAGGGGGCCGAGGCTATGGCTACACCTTC.

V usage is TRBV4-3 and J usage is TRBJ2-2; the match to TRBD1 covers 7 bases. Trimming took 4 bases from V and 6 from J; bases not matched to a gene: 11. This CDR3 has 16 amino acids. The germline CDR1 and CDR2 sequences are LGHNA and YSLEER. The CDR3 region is CASSLRLDRVPGELFF. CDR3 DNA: TGCGCCAGCAGCCTCCGCCTTGACAGGGTTCCCGGGGAGCTGTTTTTT.

In DNA, the CDR3 is TGTGCCAGCAGCGACCACAGGGGTTCAGCAAGATACAATGAGCAGTTCTTC. It is translated as CASSDHRGSARYNEQFF. The chain combines TRBV9 with TRBJ2-1, with 7 bases identical to TRBD1. This CDR3 region has 17 residues. CDR1 SGDLS and CDR2 YYNGEE come from the germline V gene. With 3 bases clipped from V and 4 bases from J, the junction kept 13 bases outside the gene matches.

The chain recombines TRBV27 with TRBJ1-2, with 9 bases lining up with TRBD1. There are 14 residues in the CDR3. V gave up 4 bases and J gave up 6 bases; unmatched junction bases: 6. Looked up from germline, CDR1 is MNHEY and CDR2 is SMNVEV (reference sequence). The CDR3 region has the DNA TGTGCCAGCAGTTCACAGGGGGCGCCAAATGGCTACACCTTC. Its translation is CASSSQGAPNGYTF.

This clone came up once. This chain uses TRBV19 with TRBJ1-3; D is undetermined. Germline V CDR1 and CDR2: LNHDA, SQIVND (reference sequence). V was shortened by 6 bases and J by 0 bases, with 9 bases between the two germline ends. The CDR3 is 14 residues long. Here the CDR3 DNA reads TGTGCCAGTAGCAGGATTGCCTCTGGAAACACCATATATTTT. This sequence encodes CASSRIASGNTIYF.

DNA for the CDR3: TGTGCCTGGAGTGACAGGGGGTTATACGGCTACACCTTC. Residues: CAWSDRGLYGYTF. This sequence joins TRBV30 and TRBJ1-2; TRBD1 agrees at 8 bases. Per germline, CDR1 GTSNPN and CDR2 SVGIG (reference sequence). V gave up 1 base and J gave up 8 bases; unmatched junction bases: 6. The CDR3 has 13 amino acids.

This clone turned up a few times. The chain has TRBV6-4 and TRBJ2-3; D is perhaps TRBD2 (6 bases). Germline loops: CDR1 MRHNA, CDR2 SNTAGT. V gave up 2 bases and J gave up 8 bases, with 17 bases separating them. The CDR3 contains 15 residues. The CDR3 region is CASSDVAEGISTQYF. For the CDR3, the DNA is TGTGCCAGCAGTGACGTAGCGGAGGGGATCTCTACGCAGTATTTT.

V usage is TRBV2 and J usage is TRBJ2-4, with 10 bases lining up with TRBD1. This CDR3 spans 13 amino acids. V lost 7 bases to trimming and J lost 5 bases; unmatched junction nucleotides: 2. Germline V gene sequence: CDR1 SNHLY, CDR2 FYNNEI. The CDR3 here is CASKGTGENIQYF. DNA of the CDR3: TGTGCCAGCAAGGGGACAGGGGAAAACATTCAGTACTTC.

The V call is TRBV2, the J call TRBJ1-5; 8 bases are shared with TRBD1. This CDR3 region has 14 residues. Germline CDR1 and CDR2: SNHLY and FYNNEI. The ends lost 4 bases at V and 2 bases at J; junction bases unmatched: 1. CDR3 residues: CASSGGQGNQPQHF. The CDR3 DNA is TGTGCCAGCAGTGGGGGACAGGGCAATCAGCCCCAGCATTTT. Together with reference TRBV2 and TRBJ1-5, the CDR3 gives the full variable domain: EPEVTQTPSHQVTQMGQEVILRCVPISNHLYFYWYRQILGQKVEFLVSFYNNEISEKSEIFDDQFSVERPDGSNFTLKIRSTKLEDSAMYFCASSGGQGNQPQHFGDGTRLSIL.

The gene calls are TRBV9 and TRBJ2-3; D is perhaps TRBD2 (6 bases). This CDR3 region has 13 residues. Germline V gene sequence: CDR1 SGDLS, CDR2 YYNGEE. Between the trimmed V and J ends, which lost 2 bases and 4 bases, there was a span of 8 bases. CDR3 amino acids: CASSVSGADTQYF. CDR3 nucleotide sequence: TGTGCCAGCAGCGTTTCGGGGGCAGATACGCAGTATTTT.

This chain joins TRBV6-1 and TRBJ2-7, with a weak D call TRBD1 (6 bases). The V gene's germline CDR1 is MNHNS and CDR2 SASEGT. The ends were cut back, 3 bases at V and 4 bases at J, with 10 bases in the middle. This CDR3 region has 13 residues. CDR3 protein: CASSEGHFYEQYF. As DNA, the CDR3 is TGTGCCAGCAGTGAGGGACACTTTTACGAGCAGTACTTC.

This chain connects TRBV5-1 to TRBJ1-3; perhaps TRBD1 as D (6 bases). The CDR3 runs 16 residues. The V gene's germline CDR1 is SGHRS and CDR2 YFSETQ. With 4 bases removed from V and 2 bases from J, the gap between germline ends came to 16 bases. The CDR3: CASSQMVSGAGNTIYF. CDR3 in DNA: TGCGCCAGCAGCCAGATGGTGTCAGGGGCTGGAAACACCATATATTTT.

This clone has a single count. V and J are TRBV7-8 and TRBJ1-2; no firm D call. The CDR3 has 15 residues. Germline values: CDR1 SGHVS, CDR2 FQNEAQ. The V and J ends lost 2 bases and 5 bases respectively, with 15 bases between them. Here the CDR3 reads CASSLTTLNSYGYTF. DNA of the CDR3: TGTGCCAGCAGCTTAACGACACTCAACTCGTATGGCTACACCTTC.

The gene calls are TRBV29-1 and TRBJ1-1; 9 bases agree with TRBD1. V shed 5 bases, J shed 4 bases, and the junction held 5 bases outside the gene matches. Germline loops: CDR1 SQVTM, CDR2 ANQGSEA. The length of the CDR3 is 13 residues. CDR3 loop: CSVRTGEGTEAFF. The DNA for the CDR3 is TGCAGCGTTCGGACAGGGGAGGGCACTGAAGCTTTCTTT.

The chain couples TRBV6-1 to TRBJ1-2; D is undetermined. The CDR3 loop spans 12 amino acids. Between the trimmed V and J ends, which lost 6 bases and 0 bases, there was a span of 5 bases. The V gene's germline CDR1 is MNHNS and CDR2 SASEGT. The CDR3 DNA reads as TGTGCCAGCAGCCCTTCTAACTATGGCTACACCTTC. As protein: CASSPSNYGYTF.

The CDR3 DNA reads as TGTGCCAGCAGCAAGACAGGGGGGGCCACTGAAGCTTTCTTT. It encodes CASSKTGGATEAFF. The chain is built from TRBV7-2 and TRBJ1-1, with 9 bases identical to TRBD1. The V gene end was trimmed by 5 bases and the J gene end by 4 bases; junction bases not matched to a gene: 5. Germline CDR1 is SGHTA and CDR2 is FQGNSA. This CDR3 is 14 amino acids long.

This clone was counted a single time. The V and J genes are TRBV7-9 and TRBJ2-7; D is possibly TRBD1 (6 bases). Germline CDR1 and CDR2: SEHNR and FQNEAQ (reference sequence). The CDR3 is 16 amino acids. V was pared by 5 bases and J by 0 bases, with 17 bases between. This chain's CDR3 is CASSPTGHSPSYEQYF. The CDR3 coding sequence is TGTGCCAGCAGCCCCACGGGACATTCGCCCTCCTACGAGCAGTACTTC. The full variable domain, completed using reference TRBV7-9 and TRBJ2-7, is DTGVSQNPRHKITKRGQNVTFRCDPISEHNRLYWYRQTLGQGPEFLTYFQNEAQLEKSRLLSDRFSAERPKGSFSTLEIQRTEQGDSAMYLCASSPTGHSPSYEQYFGPGTRLTVT.

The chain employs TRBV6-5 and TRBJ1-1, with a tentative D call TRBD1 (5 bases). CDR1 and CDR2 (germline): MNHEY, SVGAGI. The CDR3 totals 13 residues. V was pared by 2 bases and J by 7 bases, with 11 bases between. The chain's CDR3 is CASSYPTGGEAFF. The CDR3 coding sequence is TGTGCCAGCAGTTACCCGACCGGGGGTGAAGCTTTCTTT.

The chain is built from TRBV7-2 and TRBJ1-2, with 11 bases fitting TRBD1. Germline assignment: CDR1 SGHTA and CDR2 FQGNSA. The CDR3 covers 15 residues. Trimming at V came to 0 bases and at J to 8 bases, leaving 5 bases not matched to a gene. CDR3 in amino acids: CASSLAFGTGGGYTF. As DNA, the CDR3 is TGTGCCAGCAGCTTAGCGTTCGGGACAGGGGGAGGCTACACCTTC.

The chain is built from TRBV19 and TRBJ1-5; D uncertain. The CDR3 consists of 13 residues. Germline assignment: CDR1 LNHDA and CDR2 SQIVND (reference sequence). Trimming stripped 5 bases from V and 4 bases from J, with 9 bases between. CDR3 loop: CASSVELNQPQHF. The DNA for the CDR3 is TGTGCCAGTAGTGTGGAACTAAATCAGCCCCAGCATTTT. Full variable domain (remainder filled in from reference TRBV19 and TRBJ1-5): DGGITQSPKYLFRKEGQNVTLSCEQNLNHDAMYWYRQDPGQGLRLIYYSQIVNDFQKGDIAEGYSVSREKKESFPLTVTSAQKNPTAFYLCASSVELNQPQHFGDGTRLSIL.

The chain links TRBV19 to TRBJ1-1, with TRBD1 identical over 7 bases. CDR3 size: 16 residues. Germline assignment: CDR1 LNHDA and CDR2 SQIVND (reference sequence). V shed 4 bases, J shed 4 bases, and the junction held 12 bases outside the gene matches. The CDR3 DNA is TGTGCCAGTAGTACGGACTTAACAGGGGCGGTCACTGAAGCTTTCTTT. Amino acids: CASSTDLTGAVTEAFF.

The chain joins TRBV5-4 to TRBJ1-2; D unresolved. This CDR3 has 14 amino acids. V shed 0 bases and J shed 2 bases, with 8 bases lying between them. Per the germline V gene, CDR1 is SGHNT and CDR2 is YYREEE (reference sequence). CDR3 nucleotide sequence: TGTGCCAGCAGCTTGGATGGAGTAAACTATGGCTACACCTTC. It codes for CASSLDGVNYGYTF.

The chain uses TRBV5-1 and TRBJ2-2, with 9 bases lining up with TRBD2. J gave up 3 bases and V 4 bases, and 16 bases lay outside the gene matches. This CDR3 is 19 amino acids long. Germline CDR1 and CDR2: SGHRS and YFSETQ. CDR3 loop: CASSRGLAGAYRDTGELFF. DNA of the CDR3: TGCGCCAGCAGCCGGGGATTAGCGGGGGCATACAGGGACACCGGGGAGCTGTTTTTT. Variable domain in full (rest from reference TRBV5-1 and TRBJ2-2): KAGVTQTPRYLIKTRGQQVTLSCSPISGHRSVSWYQQTPGQGLQFLFEYFSETQRNKGNFPGRFSGRQFSNSRSEMNVSTLELGDSALYLCASSRGLAGAYRDTGELFFGEGSRLTVL.

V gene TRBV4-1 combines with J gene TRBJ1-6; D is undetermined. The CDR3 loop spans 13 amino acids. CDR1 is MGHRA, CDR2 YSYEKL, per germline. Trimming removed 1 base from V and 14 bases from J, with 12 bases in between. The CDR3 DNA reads TGCGCCAGCAGCCAAGTTAGTCTATCATCCCTCCACTTT. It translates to CASSQVSLSSLHF.